A selection of T cell receptor beta chains follows, all from one sample in a study of blood T cell repertoires in COVID-19. TCRdb's table, derived via immunoSEQ multiplex PCR, lists solely in-frame clones and lacks some. The sample has 25,000 to 30,000 clones; less than 80% are singletons. Source material: peripheral blood. Source of these receptors: a boy under 10 years old with active or convalescent COVID-19. Each CDR3 is given with its conserved first and last residue. The order of the fields is clone size, V gene, CDR3 length, J gene, D gene, CDR3 DNA, CDR3 protein. D genes are given only for firm matches. Some rows have no size entry. The others give once, few or many, or a class for an expanded clone.

>-|TRBV9|14|TRBJ1-1|-
TGTGCCAGCAGCGTAGGAGGGATGAACACTGAAGCTTTCTTT
CASSVGGMNTEAFF
>-|TRBV18|19|TRBJ2-7|TRBD2
TGTGCCAGCTCCCACCGGGGACTAGCACTTCTGATCTTCCAATACGAGCAGTACTTC
CASSHRGLALLIFQYEQYF
>-|TRBV6-2/TRBV6-3|14|TRBJ2-7|-
TGTGCCAGCAGTGGGGGCCCCCTCTCCTACGAGCAGTACTTC
CASSGGPLSYEQYF
>-|TRBV3-1/TRBV3-2|15|TRBJ1-1|-
TGTGCCAGCAGCCAAGATGGGGGGACGTGGACTGAAGCTTTCTTT
CASSQDGGTWTEAFF
>-|TRBV2|19|TRBJ2-1|TRBD2
TGTGCCAGCACTTTAGGACTAGCGGGGGGACTCACCTCCTACAATGAGCAGTTCTTC
CASTLGLAGGLTSYNEQFF
>-|TRBV7-9|16|TRBJ2-6|-
TGTGCCAGCAGCTCCTTACAATTTACTGGGGCCAACGTCCTGACTTTC
CASSSLQFTGANVLTF
>-|TRBV7-8|17|TRBJ2-1|TRBD2
TGTGCCAGCAGCTTAGCCCTCGGGGGGGAGGGCTCCAGTGAGCAGTTCTTC
CASSLALGGEGSSEQFF
>once|TRBV9|15|TRBJ1-1|-
TGTGCCAGCAGCCCCACCAGGGGTTTCGGCACTGAAGCTTTCTTT
CASSPTRGFGTEAFF
>-|TRBV9|12|TRBJ1-2|-
TGTGCCAGCAGCTATGGGCTATATCGCTACACCTTC
CASSYGLYRYTF
>-|TRBV2|13|TRBJ2-5|-
TGTGCCAGCAGTCGACAGGTAGGAGAGACCCAGTACTTC
CASSRQVGETQYF
>once|TRBV7-9|14|TRBJ2-7|TRBD2
TGTGCCAGCACCTCCGGGGGGGGACCCTACGAGCAGTACTTC
CASTSGGGPYEQYF
>-|TRBV6-5|13|TRBJ2-5|TRBD1
TGTGCCAGCATTAGGACAGGGGGGACGGCCCAGTACTTC
CASIRTGGTAQYF
>-|TRBV6-6|13|TRBJ2-5|-
TGTGCCAGCAGTACCCAGCCACAGGAGACCCAGTACTTC
CASSTQPQETQYF
>-|TRBV6-2/TRBV6-3|13|TRBJ1-4|-
TGTGCCAGCAGTTACGACTTCTGGGAAAAACTGTTTTTT
CASSYDFWEKLFF
>-|TRBV10-3|12|TRBJ2-1|TRBD2
TGTGCCATCACTAGCGGGGGGAATGAGCAGTTCTTC
CAITSGGNEQFF
>few|TRBV27|17|TRBJ2-7|-
TGTGCCAGCAGTTTGCACCGAACAGGGCTTCCCCGGTACGAGCAGTACTTC
CASSLHRTGLPRYEQYF
>-|TRBV18|14|TRBJ1-1|-
TGTGCCAGCTCACCCTTCAGCGGGAACACTGAAGCTTTCTTT
CASSPFSGNTEAFF
>-|TRBV5-1|13|TRBJ1-1|-
TGCGCCAGCAGCTTGCAGTCGAACACTGAAGCTTTCTTT
CASSLQSNTEAFF
>-|TRBV5-1|13|TRBJ1-1|-
TGCGCCAGCAGAGTTGACAGGAACACTGAAGCTTTCTTT
CASRVDRNTEAFF